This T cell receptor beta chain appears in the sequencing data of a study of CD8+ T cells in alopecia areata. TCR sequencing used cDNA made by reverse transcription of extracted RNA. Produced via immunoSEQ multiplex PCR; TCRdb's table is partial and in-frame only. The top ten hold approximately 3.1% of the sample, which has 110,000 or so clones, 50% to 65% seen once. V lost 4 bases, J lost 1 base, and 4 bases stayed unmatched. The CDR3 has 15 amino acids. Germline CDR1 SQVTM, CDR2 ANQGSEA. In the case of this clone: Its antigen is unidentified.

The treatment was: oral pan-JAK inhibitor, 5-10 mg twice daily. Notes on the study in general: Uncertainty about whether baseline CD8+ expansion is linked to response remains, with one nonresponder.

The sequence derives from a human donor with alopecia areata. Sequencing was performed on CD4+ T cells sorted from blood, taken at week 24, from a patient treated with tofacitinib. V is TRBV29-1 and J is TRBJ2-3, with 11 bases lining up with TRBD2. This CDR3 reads CSVALLAGGTDTQYF. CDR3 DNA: TGCAGCGTTGCCTTACTAGCGGGGGGCACAGATACGCAGTATTTT.